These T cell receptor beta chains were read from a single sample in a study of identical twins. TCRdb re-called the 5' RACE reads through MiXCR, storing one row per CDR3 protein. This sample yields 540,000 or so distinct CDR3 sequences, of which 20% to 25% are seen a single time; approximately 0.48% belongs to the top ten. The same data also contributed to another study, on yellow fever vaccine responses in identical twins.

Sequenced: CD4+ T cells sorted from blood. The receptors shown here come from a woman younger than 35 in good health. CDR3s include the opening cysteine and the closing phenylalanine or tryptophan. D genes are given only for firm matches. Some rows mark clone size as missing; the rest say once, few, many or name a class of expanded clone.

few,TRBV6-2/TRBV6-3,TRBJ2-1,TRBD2,CASSHKTSGRNLKGGNEQFF,TGTGCCAGCAGTCACAAGACTAGCGGGAGAAATTTAAAGGGAGGCAATGAGCAGTTCTTC
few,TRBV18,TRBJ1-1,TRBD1,CASSPMTGMTEAFF,TGTGCCAGCTCACCCATGACAGGGATGACTGAAGCTTTCTTT
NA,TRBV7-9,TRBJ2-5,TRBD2,CASSLILAGEQETQYF,TGTGCCAGCAGCTTAATTTTAGCGGGGGAACAAGAGACCCAGTACTTC
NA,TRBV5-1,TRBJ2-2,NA,CASSSSGASTGELFF,TGCGCCAGCAGCTCGTCAGGGGCTAGCACCGGGGAGCTGTTTTTT
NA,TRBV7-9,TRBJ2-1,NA,CASTPSNEQFF,TGTGCCAGCACCCCCTCCAATGAGCAGTTCTTC
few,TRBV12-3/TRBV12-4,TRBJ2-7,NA,CASSSSGTPRRYF,TGTGCCAGCAGCTCCTCCGGGACCCCGAGGCGGTACTTC
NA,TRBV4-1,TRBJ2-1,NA,CASSPRFVFF,TGCGCCAGCAGCCCTAGATTTGTGTTCTTC
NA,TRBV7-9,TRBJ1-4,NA,CASSFLSGATNEKLFF,TGTGCCAGCAGCTTCCTCTCAGGGGCAACTAATGAAAAACTGTTTTTT
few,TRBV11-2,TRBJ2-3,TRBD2,CASSLEGTAGGRNTQYF,TGTGCCAGCAGCTTAGAGGGGACAGCGGGGGGGAGAAATACGCAGTATTTT
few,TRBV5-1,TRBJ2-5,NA,CASSLRGDTLLQETQYF,TGCGCCAGCAGCTTGAGAGGGGACACACTCCTCCAAGAGACCCAGTACTTC
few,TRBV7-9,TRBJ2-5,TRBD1,CASSPRTGWEETQYF,TGTGCCAGCAGCCCTAGGACAGGGTGGGAAGAGACCCAGTACTTC
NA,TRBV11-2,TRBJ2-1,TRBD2,CASSSASGGYNEQFF,TGTGCCAGCAGCTCTGCCAGCGGGGGATACAATGAGCAGTTCTTC
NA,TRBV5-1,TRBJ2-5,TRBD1,CASSEDRVETQYF,TGCGCCAGCAGCGAGGACAGGGTGGAGACCCAGTACTTC
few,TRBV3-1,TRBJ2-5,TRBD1,CASRAGTASWETQYF,TGTGCCAGCAGGGCTGGGACAGCTAGTTGGGAGACCCAGTACTTC
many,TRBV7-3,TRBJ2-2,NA,CASSLDPQTGELFF,TGTGCCAGCAGCTTGGACCCGCAAACCGGGGAGCTGTTTTTT
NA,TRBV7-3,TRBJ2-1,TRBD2,CASSPTSGRVYEQFF,TGTGCCAGCAGTCCAACTAGCGGGAGGGTATATGAGCAGTTCTTC
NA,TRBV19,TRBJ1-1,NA,CASCAAGNTEAFF,TGTGCCAGTTGCGCCGCGGGGAACACTGAAGCTTTCTTT
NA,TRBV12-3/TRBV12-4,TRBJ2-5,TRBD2,CASSLKRGGLETQYF,TGTGCCAGCAGTTTAAAGCGGGGGGGCCTCGAGACCCAGTACTTC
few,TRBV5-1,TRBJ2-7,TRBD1,CASSADRNSYEQYF,TGCGCCAGCAGCGCGGACAGGAACTCCTACGAGCAGTACTTC
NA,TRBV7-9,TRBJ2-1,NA,CASSLFSGGRNEQFF,TGTGCCAGCAGCTTATTTAGCGGAGGAAGGAATGAGCAGTTCTTC
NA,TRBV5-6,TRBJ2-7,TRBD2,CASSRNVGLAGYEQYF,TGTGCCAGCAGCCGGAACGTGGGGCTAGCGGGTTACGAGCAGTACTTC
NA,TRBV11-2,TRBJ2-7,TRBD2,CASSPGRASGHYEQYF,TGTGCCAGCAGCCCCGGTAGGGCTAGCGGACATTACGAGCAGTACTTC
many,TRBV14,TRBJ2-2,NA,CASSFSGENTGELFF,TGTGCCAGCAGCTTTTCGGGGGAGAACACCGGGGAGCTGTTTTTT
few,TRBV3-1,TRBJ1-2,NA,CASSQGTAFYGYTF,TGTGCCAGCAGCCAAGGGACAGCCTTCTATGGCTACACCTTC
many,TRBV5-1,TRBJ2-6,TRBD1,CASRLGQGAFSGANVLTF,TGCGCCAGCAGGTTGGGACAGGGGGCCTTCTCTGGGGCCAACGTCCTGACTTTC
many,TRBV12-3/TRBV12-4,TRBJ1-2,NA,CASSLEGGPYGYTF,TGTGCCAGCAGTTTAGAGGGCGGCCCCTATGGCTACACCTTC
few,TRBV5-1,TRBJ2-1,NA,CASSLAPGYEQFF,TGCGCCAGCAGCTTGGCCCCGGGCTATGAGCAGTTCTTC
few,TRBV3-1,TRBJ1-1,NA,CASSQEGGRTEAFF,TGTGCCAGCAGCCAAGAAGGGGGACGGACTGAAGCTTTCTTT
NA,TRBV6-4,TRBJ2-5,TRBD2,CASSRTSGLGETQYF,TGTGCCAGCAGTCGGACTAGCGGGCTGGGCGAGACCCAGTACTTC
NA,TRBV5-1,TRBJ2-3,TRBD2,CASSSSRASGGITDTQYF,TGCGCCAGCAGTTCGAGTAGGGCCAGCGGGGGGATAACAGATACGCAGTATTTT
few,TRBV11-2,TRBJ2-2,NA,CASSPLLVWGANTGELFF,TGTGCCAGCAGCCCCCTACTGGTGTGGGGGGCGAACACCGGGGAGCTGTTTTTT
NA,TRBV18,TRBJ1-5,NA,CASSLGFDQPQHF,TGTGCCAGCTCCCTCGGATTTGATCAGCCCCAGCATTTT
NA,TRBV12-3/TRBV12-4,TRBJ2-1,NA,CASSFITANNEQFF,TGTGCCAGCAGTTTCATCACAGCCAACAATGAGCAGTTCTTC
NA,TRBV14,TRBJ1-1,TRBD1,CASSQTGGIEAFF,TGTGCCAGCAGCCAAACAGGGGGGATCGAAGCTTTCTTT
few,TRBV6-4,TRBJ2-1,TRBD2,CASSEEFAGGNEQFF,TGTGCCAGCAGTGAGGAATTCGCGGGAGGAAATGAGCAGTTCTTC
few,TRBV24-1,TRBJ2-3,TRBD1,CATSDGGQGADTQYF,TGTGCCACCAGTGATGGAGGACAGGGAGCAGATACGCAGTATTTT
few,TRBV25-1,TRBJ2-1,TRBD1,CASRGGVGTGELHEQFF,TGTGCCAGCAGGGGGGGGGTCGGGACAGGGGAGCTCCATGAGCAGTTCTTC
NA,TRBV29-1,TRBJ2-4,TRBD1,CSAGDRGQDIQYF,TGCAGCGCCGGCGACAGGGGGCAAGACATTCAGTACTTC
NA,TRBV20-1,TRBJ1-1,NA,CSARQAEAFF,TGCAGTGCTAGACAAGCTGAAGCTTTCTTT
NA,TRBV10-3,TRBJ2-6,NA,CAISSQGAGANVLTF,TGTGCCATCAGTTCGCAGGGCGCTGGGGCCAACGTCCTGACTTTC
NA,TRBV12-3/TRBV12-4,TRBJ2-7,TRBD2,CASSLEWAGVHEQYF,TGTGCCAGCAGTTTAGAGTGGGCGGGAGTTCACGAGCAGTACTTC
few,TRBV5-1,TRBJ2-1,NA,CASSLAQVRNEQFF,TGCGCCAGCAGCTTGGCGCAGGTTAGGAATGAGCAGTTCTTC
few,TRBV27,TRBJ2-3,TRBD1,CASSPLGQGGGDTQYF,TGTGCCAGCAGTCCACTGGGACAGGGAGGGGGAGATACGCAGTATTTT
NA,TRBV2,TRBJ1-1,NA,CASSEAGNTEAFF,TGTGCCAGCAGTGAGGCGGGAAACACTGAAGCTTTCTTT
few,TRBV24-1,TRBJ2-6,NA,CATAGANVLTF,TGTGCCACCGCGGGGGCCAACGTCCTGACTTTC
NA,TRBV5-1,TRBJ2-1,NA,CASSLDSLAGEQFF,TGCGCCAGCAGCTTGGATTCTTTGGCCGGTGAGCAGTTCTTC
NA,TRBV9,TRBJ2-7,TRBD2,CASSVAPAGGVHEQYF,TGTGCCAGCAGCGTAGCCCCAGCGGGAGGAGTCCACGAGCAGTACTTC
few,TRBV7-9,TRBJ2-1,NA,CASSPRLDNEQFF,TGTGCCAGCAGCCCAAGACTGGACAATGAGCAGTTCTTC
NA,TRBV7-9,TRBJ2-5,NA,CASSLAAAETQYF,TGTGCCAGCAGCTTAGCGGCTGCGGAGACCCAGTACTTC
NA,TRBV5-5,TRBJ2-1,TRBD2,CASTLAGGHHNEQFF,TGTGCCAGCACCCTAGCGGGGGGGCACCACAATGAGCAGTTCTTC
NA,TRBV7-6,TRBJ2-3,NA,CASSSRADTQYF,TGTGCCAGCAGCTCTAGAGCAGATACGCAGTATTTT
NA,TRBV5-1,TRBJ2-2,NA,CASSLFEGRNTGELFF,TGCGCCAGCAGCTTGTTTGAGGGGAGAAACACCGGGGAGCTGTTTTTT